A selection of T cell receptor beta chains follows, all from one sample in a study of cytomegalovirus exposure and HLA in healthy donors. The table came from immunoSEQ multiplex PCR; TCRdb's copy has only in-frame clones and leaves some out. Among over 90,000 clones listed, approximately 80% were seen once. Input material: PBMCs. These TCRs come from a male donor in good health and CMV-seropositive. Both conserved end residues are part of each CDR3. The D gene is left open where the match is weak. Some rows mark clone size as missing; the rest say once, few, many or name a class of expanded clone.

clone_size j_call d_call v_call cdr3_nt cdr3_aa
- TRBJ2-2 TRBD1 TRBV10-2 TGCGCCAGCAGTGACCCCCGGGACAGGGCGAACACCGGGGAGCTGTTTTTT CASSDPRDRANTGELFF
- TRBJ1-5 - TRBV10-3 TGTGCCAGCGGGGAGGTTAATCAGCCCCAGCATTTT CASGEVNQPQHF
once TRBJ2-5 TRBD2 TRBV7-9 TGTTCCAGCAGCTCCACTAGCGGGAGGGGACAAGAGACCCAGTACTTC CSSSSTSGRGQETQYF
- TRBJ2-5 - TRBV5-6 TGTGCCAGCAGCTCGACTAACAGGGTTCAAGAGACCCAGTACTTC CASSSTNRVQETQYF
- TRBJ1-4 TRBD1 TRBV30 TGTGCCTGGACCTTTTACGGGCCAAGGGACAGTCAAAATGAAAAACTGTTTTTT CAWTFYGPRDSQNEKLFF
few TRBJ2-1 - TRBV12-5 TGTGCTAGTGGTTTGTTTGCGGGGCTAGCACTGAATGAGCAGTTCTTC CASGLFAGLALNEQFF
- TRBJ2-1 TRBD1 TRBV9 TGTGCCAGCAGCGTAGTGGGGACAGGGGTTAATGAGCAGTTCTTC CASSVVGTGVNEQFF
- TRBJ2-7 TRBD1 TRBV4-1 TGCGCCAGCAGCCAAGATATGCAGGGGGAGATCGAGCAGTACTTC CASSQDMQGEIEQYF
- TRBJ2-7 - TRBV11-2 TGTGCCAGCAGCAGAGCATACGAGCAGTACTTC CASSRAYEQYF
- TRBJ2-7 - TRBV5-1 TGCGCCAGCAGCACCCTCTTTACAGGGCTCGAGCAGTACTTC CASSTLFTGLEQYF
- TRBJ2-5 TRBD2 TRBV7-9 TGTGCCAGCAGCTTAGGCCTAGCGGGACAAGAGACCCAGTACTTC CASSLGLAGQETQYF
- TRBJ2-3 - TRBV7-2 TGTGCCAGCACTCGTCTTAGCACAGATACGCAGTATTTT CASTRLSTDTQYF
- TRBJ1-1 TRBD1 TRBV6-5 TGTGCCAGCAGCCAGGGACAGAGGAACACTGAAGCTTTCTTT CASSQGQRNTEAFF
- TRBJ1-6 - TRBV27 TGTGCCAGCAGTTTTACGGGATCACCCCTCCACTTT CASSFTGSPLHF
- TRBJ2-3 TRBD2 TRBV6-4 TGTGCCAGCAGCTCCGGGACTACCAGCACAGATACGCAGTATTTT CASSSGTTSTDTQYF
- TRBJ2-1 TRBD2 TRBV28 TGTGCCAGTACCGGGACTAACTACAATGAGCAGTTCTTC CASTGTNYNEQFF
- TRBJ1-1 TRBD1 TRBV19 TGTGCCAGTATAGCCGGGACAGGACACACTGAAGCTTTCTTT CASIAGTGHTEAFF
- TRBJ2-5 - TRBV4-1 TGCGCCAGCAGCGCCCAGGGCCAAGAGACCCAGCACTTC CASSAQGQETQHF
- TRBJ2-7 TRBD2 TRBV2 TGTGCCAGCAGTGGACTAGCGAGCTCCTACGAGCAGTACTTC CASSGLASSYEQYF
few TRBJ1-2 - TRBV6-1 TGTGCCAGCATCCCGCCGGCCAGGTATGGCTACACCTTC CASIPPARYGYTF
- TRBJ2-1 TRBD1 TRBV27 TGTGCCAGCAGCCCCGGGACAGGGAAGGGCTACAATGAGCAGTTCTTC CASSPGTGKGYNEQFF
- TRBJ2-2 - TRBV27 TGTGCCAGCAGTTTATCCGTCGCGCGTACCGCGATCCCGAACACCGGGGAGCTGTTTTTT CASSLSVARTAIPNTGELFF
- TRBJ1-5 - TRBV4-1 TGCGCCAGCAGCCGAGAACAGGCGGGGCAGCCCCAGCATTTT CASSREQAGQPQHF
- TRBJ2-3 TRBD2 TRBV7-2 TGTGCCAGCAGCTTCGGGACTAGCGGGAAGGGAGATACGCAGTATTTT CASSFGTSGKGDTQYF
- TRBJ2-5 TRBD2 TRBV11-3 TGTGCCTCTAACACTCACTCAGCGGGAGCGATGAAGGGATATCAAGAGACCCAGTACTTC CASNTHSAGAMKGYQETQYF
few TRBJ1-5 - TRBV10-3 TGTGCCATCAGTGCGGAGCGGGAGAATCAGCCCCAGCATTTT CAISAERENQPQHF
- TRBJ2-2 - TRBV15 TGTGCCACCAGCAGGAGAGACGGGGAGCTGTTTTTT CATSRRDGELFF
once TRBJ1-3 - TRBV18 TGTGCCAGCTCACCTACGGGGACAGGAAACACCATATATTTT CASSPTGTGNTIYF
- TRBJ2-7 - TRBV10-3 TGTGCCATCAGTGAGTCAGGGAGGAACGAGCAGTACTTC CAISESGRNEQYF
- TRBJ2-1 - TRBV30 TGTGCCTGGAACCGGCGGGCCCAAGGTGAGCAGTTCTTC CAWNRRAQGEQFF
- TRBJ1-5 TRBD1 TRBV7-9 TGTGCCAGCAGCTCGACAGGGGCGTTTAATCAGCCCCAGCATTTT CASSSTGAFNQPQHF
- TRBJ1-5 TRBD1 TRBV5-1 TGCGCCAGCAGCTTGGGCTCAGGGGGCAGGGAGCCCCAGCATTTT CASSLGSGGREPQHF
once TRBJ1-2 TRBD1 TRBV2 TGTGCCACCACTAGGGACAGGGATGACTATGGCTACACCTTC CATTRDRDDYGYTF
- TRBJ2-2 TRBD2 TRBV5-1 TGCGCCAGCAGGTGGACTAGCGGGACCACCGGGGAGCTGTTTTTT CASRWTSGTTGELFF
- TRBJ2-3 TRBD2 TRBV7-2 TGTGCCAGCATCACTCTAGCGGGACGGCGCACAGATACGCAGTATTTT CASITLAGRRTDTQYF
- TRBJ2-5 TRBD2 TRBV30 TGTGCCTGGAGTGTAATAGCGGGGAGGGGAGAGACCCAGTACTTC CAWSVIAGRGETQYF
- TRBJ2-3 TRBD2 TRBV6-5 TGTGCCAGCAGATCCGGCGGGAGGCAAACAGATACGCAGTATTTT CASRSGGRQTDTQYF
- TRBJ2-1 TRBD2 TRBV7-9 TGTGCCAGCAGCTTACCTAGCGGGAGCCCCTACAATGAGCAGTTCTTC CASSLPSGSPYNEQFF
- TRBJ2-3 TRBD1 TRBV9 TGTGCCAGCAGCGTTCTCCCGACAGGGTCTAGCACAGATACGCAGTATTTT CASSVLPTGSSTDTQYF
- TRBJ2-6 - TRBV5-8 TGTGCCAGCAGCTCCTACAGGGTCGGGGCCAACGTCCTGACTTTC CASSSYRVGANVLTF
- TRBJ2-2 TRBD1 TRBV7-8 TGTGCCAGCAGCCCCAGGGACAGGGTGACCGGGGAGCTGTTTTTT CASSPRDRVTGELFF
- TRBJ1-1 - TRBV6-5 TGTGCCAGCAGCAGGGGCATGAACACTGAAGCTTTCTTT CASSRGMNTEAFF
- TRBJ2-7 TRBD1 TRBV9 TGTGCCAGCAGCCGGGACAGGGATCGGGTCCGCGAGCAGTACTTC CASSRDRDRVREQYF
few TRBJ2-2 - TRBV5-4 TGTGCCAGCAGCTCCCGAAGGGAGCGCACCGGGGAGCTGTTTTTT CASSSRRERTGELFF
- TRBJ2-5 TRBD1 TRBV10-3 TGTGCCAGCAGGCGGGACAGGGGCTCCCTCTTCCAAGAGACCCAGTACTTC CASRRDRGSLFQETQYF
- TRBJ2-7 - TRBV4-1 TGCGCCAGCAGCCAGTGGGGGCAGGGGTCCTCCTACGAGCAGTACTTC CASSQWGQGSSYEQYF
- TRBJ1-1 - TRBV10-3 TGTGCCATCAGTGAGTACCCCGGACAGACAGTAAGAATGAACACTGAAGCTTTCTTT CAISEYPGQTVRMNTEAFF
- TRBJ1-2 - TRBV29-1 TGCAGCGTTTTCCGCGGGGGCAGCTATGGCTACACCTTC CSVFRGGSYGYTF
once TRBJ2-7 - TRBV5-4 TGTGCCAGCAGCTCCACCTACGAGCAGTACTTC CASSSTYEQYF
- TRBJ2-1 - TRBV12-5 TGTGCTAGTGGTTTGGGAGAGGATACTGAGCAGTTCTTC CASGLGEDTEQFF
- TRBJ2-5 - TRBV4-1 TGCGCCAGCAGCCATCGAACCCGGGAACCTGCGGAGACCCAGTACTTC CASSHRTREPAETQYF
- TRBJ2-3 TRBD2 TRBV4-2 TGTGCCAGCAGTCAAGATCCCCCCGCTCCGGCGGGAGGGCCGGATACGCAGTATTTT CASSQDPPAPAGGPDTQYF